This T cell receptor beta chain is drawn from a study of vaccination effects on CD4 cells after COVID-19. Trimming cost V 5 bases and J 9 bases; bases outside gene matches: 11. There are 15 residues in the CDR3. Germline V lookup: CDR1 SGHNT, CDR2 YENEEA. Assay used: immunoSEQ multiplex PCR; TCRdb lists only in-frame clones, some missing. The data contain tens of thousands of clones, around 70% of them seen just once; the ten biggest clones take up about 2.2%. About this clone: Its target is not known.

Scientists isolated CD4+ T cells after a roughly 9-day culture period ended. Either the mRNA-1273 or the BNT162b2 vaccine was given to participants as two doses. The source of this sequence is a human donor who received a COVID-19 vaccine. Sample: CD4+ T cells from PBMCs cultured without peptide, taken after COVID-19 vaccination. The chain employs TRBV11-3 and TRBJ2-1; 9 nucleotides agree with TRBD1. The CDR3 is CASSPTGTGRVEQFF. The CDR3 region has the DNA TGTGCCAGCAGCCCAACCGGGACAGGGCGTGTTGAGCAGTTCTTC.